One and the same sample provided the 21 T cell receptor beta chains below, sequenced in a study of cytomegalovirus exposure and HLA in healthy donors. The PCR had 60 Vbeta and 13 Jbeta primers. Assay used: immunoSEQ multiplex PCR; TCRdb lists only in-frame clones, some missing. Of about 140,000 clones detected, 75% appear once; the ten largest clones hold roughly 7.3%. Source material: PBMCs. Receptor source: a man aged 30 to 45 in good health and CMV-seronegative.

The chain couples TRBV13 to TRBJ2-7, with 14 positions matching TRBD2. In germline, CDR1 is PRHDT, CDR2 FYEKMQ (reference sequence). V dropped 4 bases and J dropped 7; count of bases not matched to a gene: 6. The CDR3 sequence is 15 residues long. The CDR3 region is CASSSTTSGRGEQYF. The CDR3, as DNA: TGTGCCAGCAGCTCCACGACTAGCGGGAGGGGGGAGCAGTACTTC. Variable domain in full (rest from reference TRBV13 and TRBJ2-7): AAGVIQSPRHLIKEKRETATLKCYPIPRHDTVYWYQQGPGQDPQFLISFYEKMQSDKGSIPDRFSAQQFSDYHSELNMSSLELGDSALYFCASSSTTSGRGEQYFGPGTRLTVT.

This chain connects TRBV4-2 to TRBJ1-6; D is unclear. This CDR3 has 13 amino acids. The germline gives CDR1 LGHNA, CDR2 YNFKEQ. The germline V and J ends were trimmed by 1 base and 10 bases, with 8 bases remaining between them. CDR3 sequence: CASSQAPGSPLHF. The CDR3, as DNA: TGTGCCAGCAGCCAAGCACCAGGATCACCCCTCCACTTT.

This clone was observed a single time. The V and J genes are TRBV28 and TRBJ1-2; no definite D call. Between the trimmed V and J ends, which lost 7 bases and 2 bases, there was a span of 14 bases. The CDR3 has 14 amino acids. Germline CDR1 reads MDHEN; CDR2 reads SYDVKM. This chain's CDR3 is CASTPVAYNYGYTF. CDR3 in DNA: TGTGCCAGCACCCCTGTGGCATACAACTATGGCTACACCTTC.

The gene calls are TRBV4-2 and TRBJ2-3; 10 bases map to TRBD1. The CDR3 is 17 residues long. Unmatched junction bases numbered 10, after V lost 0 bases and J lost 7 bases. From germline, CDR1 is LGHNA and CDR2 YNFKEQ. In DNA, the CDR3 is TGTGCCAGCAGCCAAGAAGGTTTAGGACAGGGGGTATATACGCAGTATTTT. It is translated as CASSQEGLGQGVYTQYF.

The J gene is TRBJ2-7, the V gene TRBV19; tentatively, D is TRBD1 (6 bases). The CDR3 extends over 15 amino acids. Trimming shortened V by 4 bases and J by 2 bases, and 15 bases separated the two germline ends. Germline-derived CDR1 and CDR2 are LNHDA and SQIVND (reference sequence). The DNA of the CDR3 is TGTGCCAGTAGTAGAAACAGGGAATTCACCTACGAGCAGTACTTC. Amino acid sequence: CASSRNREFTYEQYF.

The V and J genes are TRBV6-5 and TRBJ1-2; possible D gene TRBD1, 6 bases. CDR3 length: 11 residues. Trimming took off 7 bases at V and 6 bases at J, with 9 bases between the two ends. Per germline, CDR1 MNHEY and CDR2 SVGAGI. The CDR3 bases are TGTGCCAGCACTCAGGGGAATGGCTACACCTTC. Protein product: CASTQGNGYTF.

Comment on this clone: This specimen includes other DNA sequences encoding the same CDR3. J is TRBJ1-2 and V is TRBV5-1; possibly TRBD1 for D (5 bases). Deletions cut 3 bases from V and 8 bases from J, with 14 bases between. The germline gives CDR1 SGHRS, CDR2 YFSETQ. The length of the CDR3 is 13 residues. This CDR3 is CASSWGSGDGYTF. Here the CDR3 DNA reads TGCGCCAGCAGCTGGGGGAGCGGGGACGGCTACACCTTC. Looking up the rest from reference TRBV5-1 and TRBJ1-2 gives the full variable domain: KAGVTQTPRYLIKTRGQQVTLSCSPISGHRSVSWYQQTPGQGLQFLFEYFSETQRNKGNFPGRFSGRQFSNSRSEMNVSTLELGDSALYLCASSWGSGDGYTFGSGTRLTVV.

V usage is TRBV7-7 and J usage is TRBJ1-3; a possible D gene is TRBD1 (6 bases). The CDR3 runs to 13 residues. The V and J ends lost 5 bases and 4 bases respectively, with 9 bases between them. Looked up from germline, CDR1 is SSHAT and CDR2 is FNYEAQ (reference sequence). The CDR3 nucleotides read TGTGCCAGCAGCACAGGGTCCGGAAACACCATATATTTT. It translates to CASSTGSGNTIYF. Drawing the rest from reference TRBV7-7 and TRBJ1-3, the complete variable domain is GAGVSQSPRYKVTKRGQDVTLRCDPISSHATLYWYQQALGQGPEFLTYFNYEAQPDKSGLPSDRFSAERPEGSISTLTIQRTEQRDSAMYRCASSTGSGNTIYFGEGSWLTVV.

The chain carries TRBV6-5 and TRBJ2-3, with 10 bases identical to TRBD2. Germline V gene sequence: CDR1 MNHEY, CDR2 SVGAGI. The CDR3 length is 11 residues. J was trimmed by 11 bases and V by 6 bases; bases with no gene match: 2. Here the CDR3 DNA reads TGTGCCAGCAGCTCTAGCGGGAGGCAGTATTTT. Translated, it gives CASSSSGRQYF.

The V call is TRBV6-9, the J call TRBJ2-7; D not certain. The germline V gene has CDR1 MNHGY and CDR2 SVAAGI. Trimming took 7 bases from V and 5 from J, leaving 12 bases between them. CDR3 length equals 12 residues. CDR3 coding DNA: TGTGCCAGCACCGACCGGGTAAACGAGCAGTACTTC. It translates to CASTDRVNEQYF.

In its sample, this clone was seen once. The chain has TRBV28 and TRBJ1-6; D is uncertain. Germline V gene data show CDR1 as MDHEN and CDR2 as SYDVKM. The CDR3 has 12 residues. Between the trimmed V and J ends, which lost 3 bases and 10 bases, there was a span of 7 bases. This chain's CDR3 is CASSLSGSPLHF. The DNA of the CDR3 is TGTGCCAGCAGTTTGTCGGGATCACCCCTCCACTTT.

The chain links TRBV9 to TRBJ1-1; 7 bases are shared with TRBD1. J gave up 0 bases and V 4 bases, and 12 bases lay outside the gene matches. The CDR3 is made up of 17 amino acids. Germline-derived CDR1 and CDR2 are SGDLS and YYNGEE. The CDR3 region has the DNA TGTGCCAGCAGCCCCCAGACAGGGAGTTTTATGAACACTGAAGCTTTCTTT. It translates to CASSPQTGSFMNTEAFF.

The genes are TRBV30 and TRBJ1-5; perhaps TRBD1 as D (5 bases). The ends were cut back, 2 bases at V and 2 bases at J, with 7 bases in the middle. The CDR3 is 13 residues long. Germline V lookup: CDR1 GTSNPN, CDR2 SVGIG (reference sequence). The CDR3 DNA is TGTGCCTGGAGTAAAGGGGGCAATCAGCCCCAGCATTTT. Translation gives CAWSKGGNQPQHF.

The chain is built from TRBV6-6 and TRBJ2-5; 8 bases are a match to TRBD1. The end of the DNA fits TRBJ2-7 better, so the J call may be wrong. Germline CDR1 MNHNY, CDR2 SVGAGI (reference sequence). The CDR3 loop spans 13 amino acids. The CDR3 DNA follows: TGTGCCAGCACCCTGACAGGGGACCACGAGCAGTACTTC. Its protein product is CASTLTGDHEQYF.

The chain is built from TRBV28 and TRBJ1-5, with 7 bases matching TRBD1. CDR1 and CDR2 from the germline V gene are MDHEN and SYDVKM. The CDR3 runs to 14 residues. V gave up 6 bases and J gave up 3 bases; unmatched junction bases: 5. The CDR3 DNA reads TGTGCCAGCAGCGGGGGACAGTTCAATCAGCCCCAGCATTTT. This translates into CASSGGQFNQPQHF.

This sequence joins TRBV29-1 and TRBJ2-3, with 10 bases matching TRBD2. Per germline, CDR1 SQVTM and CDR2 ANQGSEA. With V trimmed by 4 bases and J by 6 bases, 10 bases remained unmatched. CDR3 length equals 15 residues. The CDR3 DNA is TGCAGCGTTGGGGCAGCGGGAGGGCCTGGGGATACGCAGTATTTT. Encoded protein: CSVGAAGGPGDTQYF.

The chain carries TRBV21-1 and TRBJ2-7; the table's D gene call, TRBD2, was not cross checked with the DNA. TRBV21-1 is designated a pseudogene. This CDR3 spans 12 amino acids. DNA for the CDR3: TGTGCCAGCAGCCCCGGGCGCGGGGAGCAGTACTTC. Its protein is CASSPGRGEQYF.

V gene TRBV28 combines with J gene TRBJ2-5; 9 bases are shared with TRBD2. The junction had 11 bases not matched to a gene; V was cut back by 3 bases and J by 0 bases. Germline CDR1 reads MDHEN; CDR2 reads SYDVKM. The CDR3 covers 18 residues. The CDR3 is CASSLIGLAPYHQETQYF. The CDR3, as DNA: TGTGCCAGCAGTTTGATTGGACTAGCGCCCTACCACCAAGAGACCCAGTACTTC.

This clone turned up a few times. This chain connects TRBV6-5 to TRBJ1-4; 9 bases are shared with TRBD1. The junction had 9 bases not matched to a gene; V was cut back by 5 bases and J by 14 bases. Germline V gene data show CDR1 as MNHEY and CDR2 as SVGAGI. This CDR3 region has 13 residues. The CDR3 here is CASSRQGGSLLFF. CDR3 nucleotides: TGTGCCAGCAGTAGACAGGGGGGAAGCTTGCTGTTTTTT.

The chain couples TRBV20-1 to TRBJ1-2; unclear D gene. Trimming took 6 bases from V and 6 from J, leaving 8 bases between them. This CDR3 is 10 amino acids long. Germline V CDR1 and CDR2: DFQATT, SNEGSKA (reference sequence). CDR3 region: CSALRDGYTF. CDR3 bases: TGCAGTGCGCTGAGGGATGGCTACACCTTC.

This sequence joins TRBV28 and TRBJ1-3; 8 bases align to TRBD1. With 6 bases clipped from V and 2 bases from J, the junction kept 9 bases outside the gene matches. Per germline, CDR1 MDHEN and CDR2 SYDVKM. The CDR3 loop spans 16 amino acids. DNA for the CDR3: TGTGCCAGCAGACGACAGGGGCTCGTTACTGGAAACACCATATATTTT. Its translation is CASRRQGLVTGNTIYF.